This T cell receptor beta chain was recorded in a study of blood T cell repertoires in COVID-19. In the study overall: Sites in the United States, Italy and Spain provided acute and convalescent COVID-19 samples. In each case, the material was cDNA or gDNA derived from T cells, B-cell-depleted T cells, or PBMCs.

As handled by the study authors: How many nucleated cells were present was estimated from reference gene primer amplification. Produced via immunoSEQ multiplex PCR; TCRdb's table is partial and in-frame only. Clone size and V and J calls were adopted from that table, with D and trimming inferred from the DNA. The table includes 180,000 or so clones, roughly 88% detected once. Participants reported their clinical history, and cohort assignment relied on those reports. Material for sequencing was PBMCs or T cells enriched from blood (not recorded which). The receptor comes from a man aged 35-49 years with acute COVID-19.

CDR3 coding DNA: TGTGCCAGCAGTTTGATTGGTAAGGGCGGGGGACTAGGGAAGCCCAATGAGCAGTTCTTC. This encodes CASSLIGKGGGLGKPNEQFF. The rearrangement uses TRBV27 and TRBJ2-1; 8 bases are shared with TRBD2. The CDR3 consists of 20 residues. The trim removed 3 bases at V and 6 bases at J, leaving 22 bases unmatched. Germline CDR1 MNHEY, CDR2 SMNVEV (reference sequence).